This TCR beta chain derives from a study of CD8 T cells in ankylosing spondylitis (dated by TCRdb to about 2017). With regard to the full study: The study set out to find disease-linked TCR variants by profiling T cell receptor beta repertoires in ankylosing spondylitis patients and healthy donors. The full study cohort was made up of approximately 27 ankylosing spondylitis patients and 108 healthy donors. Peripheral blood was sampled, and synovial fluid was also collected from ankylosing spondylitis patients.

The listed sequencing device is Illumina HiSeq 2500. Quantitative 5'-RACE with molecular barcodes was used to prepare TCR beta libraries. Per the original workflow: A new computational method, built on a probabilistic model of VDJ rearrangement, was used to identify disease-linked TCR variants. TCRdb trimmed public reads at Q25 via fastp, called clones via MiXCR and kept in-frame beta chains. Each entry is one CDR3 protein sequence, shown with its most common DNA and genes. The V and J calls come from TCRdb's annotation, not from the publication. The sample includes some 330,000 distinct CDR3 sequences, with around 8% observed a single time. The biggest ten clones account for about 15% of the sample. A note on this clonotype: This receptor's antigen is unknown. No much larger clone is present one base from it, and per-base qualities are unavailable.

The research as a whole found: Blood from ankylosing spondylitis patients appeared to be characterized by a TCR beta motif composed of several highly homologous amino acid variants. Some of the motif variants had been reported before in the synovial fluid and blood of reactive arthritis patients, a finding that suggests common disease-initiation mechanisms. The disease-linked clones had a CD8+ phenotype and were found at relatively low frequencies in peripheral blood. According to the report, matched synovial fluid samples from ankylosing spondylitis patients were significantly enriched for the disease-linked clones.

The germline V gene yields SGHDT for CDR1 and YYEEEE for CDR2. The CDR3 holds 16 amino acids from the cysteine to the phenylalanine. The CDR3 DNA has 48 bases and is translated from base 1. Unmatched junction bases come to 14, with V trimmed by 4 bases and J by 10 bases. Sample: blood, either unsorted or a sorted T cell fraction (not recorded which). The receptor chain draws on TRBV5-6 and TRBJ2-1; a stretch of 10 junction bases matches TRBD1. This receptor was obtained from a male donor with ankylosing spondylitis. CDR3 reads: CASSTTAGTGVLEQFF. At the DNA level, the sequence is TGTGCCAGCAGCACCACGGCCGGGACAGGGGTTCTAGAGCAGTTCTTC.